This section outlines one T cell receptor beta chain sequence together with its context. The antigen is unknown. This record belongs to a study of cytomegalovirus exposure and HLA in healthy donors. Findings and caveats of the study: An analysis was carried out at a later point. It showed that HLA-associated TCR beta chains were more clonally expanded than equally common non-associated chains. Sequencing likely caused a cluster of highly shared sequence variants.

Germline loops: CDR1 LNHNV, CDR2 YYDKDF (reference sequence). This CDR3 is built from 16 residues. With 0 bases removed from V and 8 bases from J, the gap between germline ends came to 17 bases. The PCR employed 60 Vbeta primers together with 13 Jbeta primers. Repertoires were generated with immunoSEQ multiplex PCR, while TCRdb's copy carries only in-frame clones and drops some. The top ten hold roughly 1% of the sample, which has roughly 200,000 clones, about 89% seen once. V is TRBV15 and J is TRBJ2-1; tentatively, D is TRBD1 (6 bases). Input material: PBMCs. The TCR was taken from a woman between 18 and 29 years old in good health and CMV-seronegative. This chain's CDR3 is CATSRDPFGTRDEQFF. DNA of the CDR3: TGTGCCACCAGCAGAGATCCCTTCGGGACACGGGATGAGCAGTTCTTC.